This is a list of T cell receptor beta chains from one sample in a study of cytomegalovirus exposure and HLA in healthy donors. Only in-frame clones appear in the TCRdb table, and some are missing; sequencing was by immunoSEQ multiplex PCR. The sample shows under 150,000 clones, 70% to 85% of them seen only once. The sample consisted of PBMCs. The receptor set was obtained from a woman aged 40 to 50 in good health and CMV-seropositive. Both conserved end residues are part of each CDR3. The order of the fields is D gene, clone size, V gene, J gene, CDR3 DNA, CDR3 protein. The D gene is left open where the match is weak. Not all rows give a size; the values are once, few, many and, for expanded clones, a class.

NA	NA	TRBV9	TRBJ2-5	TGTGCCAGCAGCGTAGGCAGGGCATCCCAAGAGACCCAGTACTTC	CASSVGRASQETQYF
TRBD1	NA	TRBV5-6	TRBJ1-1	TGTGCCAGCAGTGACAGGGTTCTGGACACTGAAGCTTTCTTT	CASSDRVLDTEAFF
NA	NA	TRBV30	TRBJ1-2	TGTGCCTGGAGGCCGACAAGACATGGCTACACCTTC	CAWRPTRHGYTF
NA	NA	TRBV25-1	TRBJ2-1	TGTGCCAGCAGTGAGTTTAAAGCGACCTACAATGAGCAGTTCTTC	CASSEFKATYNEQFF
NA	NA	TRBV4-2	TRBJ1-5	TGTGCCAGCAGCCAAGATACAGGGAGCAATCAGCCCCAGCATTTT	CASSQDTGSNQPQHF
TRBD1	NA	TRBV4-2	TRBJ1-5	TGTGCCAGCAGCCGGGGATATGGGGACAGGAATAGCAATCAGCCCCAGCATTTT	CASSRGYGDRNSNQPQHF
NA	NA	TRBV7-2	TRBJ2-1	TGTGCCAGCAGCTTAAACAGTTACAATGAGCAGTTCTTC	CASSLNSYNEQFF
TRBD1	once	TRBV14	TRBJ2-7	TGTGCCAGCAGCCCCCTCGAGTCGACAGGGAGCTACGAGCAGTACTTC	CASSPLESTGSYEQYF
TRBD1	NA	TRBV6-6	TRBJ2-5	TGTGCCAGCAATGACCTCAACAGGGGGCAAGAGACCCAGTACTTC	CASNDLNRGQETQYF
TRBD1	NA	TRBV5-1	TRBJ1-2	TGCGCCAGCAGCTTGGATGTGGGGGACAGCGGCTACACCTTC	CASSLDVGDSGYTF
TRBD2	NA	TRBV5-4	TRBJ2-1	TGTGCCAGCAGCCCAGCGGGAGGGGCACTTTCCAGAAATGAGCAGTTCTTC	CASSPAGGALSRNEQFF
NA	NA	TRBV5-5	TRBJ1-2	TGTGCCAGCAGCTTGGCAGGGGTTGGTGGCTACACCTTC	CASSLAGVGGYTF
TRBD1	NA	TRBV6-1	TRBJ2-3	TGTGCCAGCAGACAGGGGGCAGGCACAGATACGCAGTATTTT	CASRQGAGTDTQYF
TRBD1	NA	TRBV10-1	TRBJ2-5	TGCGCCAGCAGTTACGGACAGGGCAAAGAGACCCAGTACTTC	CASSYGQGKETQYF
TRBD1	few	TRBV5-1	TRBJ2-5	TGCGCCAGCAGTGTGGTCCCGGACAGGGAGGAGACCCAGTACTTC	CASSVVPDREETQYF
TRBD1	NA	TRBV6-6	TRBJ1-2	TGTGCCAGCAGGACAGGGCAGGGTGGTGGCTACACCTTC	CASRTGQGGGYTF
TRBD1	NA	TRBV5-1	TRBJ2-7	TGCGCCAGCAGCTTTAGTTCCGGGACAGGGGACGAGCAGTACTTC	CASSFSSGTGDEQYF
NA	NA	TRBV7-3	TRBJ2-2	TGTGCCAGCAGCTTCAGGGGGGCGTTGGGCACCGGGGAGCTGTTTTTT	CASSFRGALGTGELFF
TRBD2	NA	TRBV2	TRBJ2-1	TGTGCCAGCAGCGTAACTAGCGGGAGGAGTTCTTACAATGAGCAGTTCTTC	CASSVTSGRSSYNEQFF
NA	few	TRBV2	TRBJ2-2	TGTGCCAGCAATCTCCCAGGGGACGGGGAGCTGTTTTTT	CASNLPGDGELFF
NA	NA	TRBV30	TRBJ2-7	TGTGCCTGGAGCGGGGGGCCAGGGAAGAGCTACGAGCAGTACTTC	CAWSGGPGKSYEQYF
TRBD1	NA	TRBV5-1	TRBJ2-1	TGCGCCAGCAGAAATACAGGGGGGAATGAGCAGTTCTTC	CASRNTGGNEQFF
NA	NA	TRBV6-1	TRBJ1-2	TGTGCCAGCAGTGGGACGGGGGGTCCTTTTTGGTATGGCTACACCTTC	CASSGTGGPFWYGYTF